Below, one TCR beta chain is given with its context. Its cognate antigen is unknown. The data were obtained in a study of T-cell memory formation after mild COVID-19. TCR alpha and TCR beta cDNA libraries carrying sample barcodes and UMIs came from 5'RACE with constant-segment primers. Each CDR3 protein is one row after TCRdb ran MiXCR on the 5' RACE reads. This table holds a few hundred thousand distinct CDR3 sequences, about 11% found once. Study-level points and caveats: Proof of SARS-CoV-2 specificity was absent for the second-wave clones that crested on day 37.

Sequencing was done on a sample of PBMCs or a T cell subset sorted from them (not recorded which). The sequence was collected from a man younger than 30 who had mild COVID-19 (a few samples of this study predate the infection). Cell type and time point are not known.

The CDR3 spells CASSLGGTPSNTEAFF. The CDR3 DNA sequence: TGTGCCAGCAGCTTAGGGGGGACACCCTCGAACACTGAAGCTTTCTTT. J is TRBJ1-1 and V is TRBV7-2; a possible D gene is TRBD1 (6 bases). Germline V lookup: CDR1 SGHTA, CDR2 FQGNSA. The CDR3 spans 16 residues. V lost 1 base and J lost 1, with 13 bases in between.